Below, 19 T cell receptor beta chains from the same sample are listed, as sequenced in a study of blood T cell repertoires in COVID-19. Produced via immunoSEQ multiplex PCR; TCRdb's table is partial and in-frame only. The sample records 200,000 to 250,000 clones, approximately 86% being singletons. The sequencing sample was made of peripheral blood. Source of these receptors: a man aged 60-69 years with acute or convalescent COVID-19.

The chain joins TRBV12-3 or TRBV12-4 to TRBJ1-5, with TRBD1 matching 8 bases. This CDR3 region has 13 residues. Trimming cost V 6 bases and J 7 bases; bases outside gene matches: 5. CDR3 nucleotide sequence: TGTGCCAGCAGCCAGGGGGCCCAGCAGCCCCAGCATTTT. This sequence encodes CASSQGAQQPQHF.

This clone was picked up a small number of times. This rearrangement joins TRBV15 to TRBJ1-5, with 10 bases fitting TRBD1. Trimming removed 3 bases from V and 5 bases from J; junction bases left unmatched: 4. Germline CDR1 LNHNV, CDR2 YYDKDF (reference sequence). This CDR3 is built from 15 residues. The CDR3 is CATSRDRGADQPQHF. The CDR3 coding sequence is TGTGCCACCAGCAGGGACAGGGGGGCTGATCAGCCCCAGCATTTT.

The V gene is TRBV3-1 (or the pseudogene TRBV3-2), the J gene TRBJ2-5; 10 bases align to TRBD2. Germline V CDR1 and CDR2: LGHDT, YNNKEL (reference sequence). The CDR3 has 17 residues. The J segment lost 5 bases and the V segment lost 0 bases, leaving 9 bases of the junction unmatched. The CDR3 loop is CASSQDLRLAGEETQYF. CDR3 DNA: TGTGCCAGCAGCCAAGATCTTCGGCTAGCGGGGGAGGAGACCCAGTACTTC.

This clone has only a few counts. The V gene is TRBV19, the J gene TRBJ2-1; 7 bases are shared with TRBD1. This CDR3 has 16 amino acids. Trimming removed 6 bases from V and 3 bases from J; junction bases left unmatched: 11. Germline CDR1 reads LNHDA; CDR2 reads SQIVND (reference sequence). The chain's CDR3 is CASRGRQGKNYNEQFF. Written as DNA, the CDR3 is TGTGCCAGTAGGGGGAGACAGGGAAAGAACTACAATGAGCAGTTCTTC.

This chain links TRBV7-2 with TRBJ1-3, with 8 positions matching TRBD1. Trimming cost V 5 bases and J 4 bases; bases outside gene matches: 7. The CDR3 covers 15 residues. Germline CDR1 reads SGHTA; CDR2 reads FQGNSA. CDR3 protein: CASSQGAGAGNTIYF. As DNA, the CDR3 is TGTGCCAGCAGCCAGGGGGCGGGCGCGGGAAACACCATATATTTT.

The chain is built from TRBV6-5 and TRBJ1-4; tentatively, D is TRBD1 (5 bases). V lost 5 bases to trimming and J lost 14 bases, with 15 bases between them. The V gene's germline CDR1 is MNHEY and CDR2 SVGAGI. This CDR3 spans 12 amino acids. The CDR3 DNA sequence: TGTGCCAGCAGTACCGCGGGGGGGTTCCTGTTTTTT. Translated, it gives CASSTAGGFLFF.

The chain employs TRBV7-8 and TRBJ2-4; 8 bases map to TRBD2. CDR1 SGHVS and CDR2 FQNEAQ come from the germline V gene. The CDR3 totals 17 residues. V gave up 2 bases and J gave up 5 bases; unmatched junction bases: 11. The CDR3 DNA sequence: TGTGCCAGCAGCTTAAGAGACGGGGGGGGCGAAGAAAACATTCAGTACTTC. Its protein is CASSLRDGGGEENIQYF.

The V and J genes are TRBV11-2 and TRBJ2-7; TRBD1 matches at 8 bases. This CDR3 comprises 16 residues. The junction had 5 bases not matched to a gene; V was cut back by 0 bases and J by 1 base. Germline assignment: CDR1 SGHAT and CDR2 FQNNGV. For the CDR3, the DNA is TGTGCCAGCAGCTTAGAGACAGGGGCCCTATCCTACGAGCAGTACTTC. It encodes CASSLETGALSYEQYF.

A single count supports this clone. The chain recombines TRBV18 with TRBJ2-7; 8 bases are shared with TRBD2. Germline lookup yields CDR1 KGHSH and CDR2 LQKENI. The CDR3 extends over 17 amino acids. With 1 base clipped from V and 6 bases from J, the junction kept 14 bases outside the gene matches. The CDR3 nucleotides are TGTGCCAGCTCACCACTCCCCGTGACTCGGGGGGGCTCCGAGCAGTACTTC. The encoded protein is CASSPLPVTRGGSEQYF.

CDR3 sequence (DNA): TGCGCCAGCAGCTCCACAGGGACCTATGGCTACACCTTC. Its translation: CASSSTGTYGYTF. The J gene is TRBJ1-2, the V gene TRBV5-1; maybe TRBD1 (6 bases). The CDR3 is made up of 13 amino acids. V lost 3 bases and J 4 bases, leaving 10 bases between the germline ends. Looked up from germline, CDR1 is SGHRS and CDR2 is YFSETQ.

The rearrangement links TRBV19 to TRBJ1-5; D not certain. Germline V gives CDR1 LNHDA, CDR2 SQIVND (reference sequence). The V and J ends lost 4 bases and 7 bases respectively, with 11 bases between them. CDR3 length: 13 residues. The CDR3 sequence is CASSTGIRQPQHF. CDR3 DNA sequence: TGTGCCAGTAGTACAGGCATCAGGCAGCCCCAGCATTTT.

CDR3 DNA sequence: TGTGCCAGCAGTCCAGGACTAGCGGGGGGCCGCTACGAGCAGTACTTC. Its translation: CASSPGLAGGRYEQYF. The rearrangement uses TRBV27 and TRBJ2-7; 14 nucleotides align to TRBD2. The CDR3 is 16 amino acids. V dropped 5 bases and J dropped 3; count of bases not matched to a gene: 6. Germline values: CDR1 MNHEY, CDR2 SMNVEV (reference sequence).

The J gene is TRBJ2-7, the V gene TRBV2, with 8 positions matching TRBD2. The germline gives CDR1 SNHLY, CDR2 FYNNEI. The CDR3 is 14 amino acids. V gave up 11 bases and J gave up 0 bases; unmatched junction bases: 9. CDR3 in DNA: TGTGCCCCCGAGACGGGGGGGCCCTCCTACGAGCAGTACTTC. Amino acid sequence: CAPETGGPSYEQYF.

The gene calls are TRBV14 and TRBJ2-5; D remains ambiguous. V was shortened by 1 base and J by 5 bases, with 14 bases between the two germline ends. This CDR3 has 15 residues. Germline CDR1 SGHDN, CDR2 FVKESK. The CDR3 region has the DNA TGTGCCAGCAGCCAAGGTCTCATCCCCCGGGAGACCCAGTACTTC. This codes for CASSQGLIPRETQYF.

This sequence joins TRBV28 and TRBJ1-5, with D possibly TRBD1 on 6 matching bases. Germline V CDR1 and CDR2: MDHEN, SYDVKM. V dropped 4 bases and J dropped 0 bases, with 10 bases sitting between them. The CDR3 extends over 15 amino acids. The CDR3 region is CASSSDRGSNQPQHF. In DNA, the CDR3 is TGTGCCAGCAGTTCGGACAGAGGTAGCAATCAGCCCCAGCATTTT.

The genes are TRBV7-2 and TRBJ2-5; 14 nucleotides agree with TRBD2. After removal of 5 bases from V and 5 bases from J, the junction contained 13 bases not matched to a gene. The germline V gene has CDR1 SGHTA and CDR2 FQGNSA. CDR3 length equals 18 residues. The CDR3 is CASSRMTSGGARSETQYF. CDR3 nucleotide sequence: TGTGCCAGCAGCCGGATGACTAGCGGGGGGGCTCGGTCGGAGACCCAGTACTTC.

The chain has TRBV6-5 and TRBJ1-2, with D maybe TRBD1 (5 bases). Germline V gene lookup returns CDR1 MNHEY and CDR2 SVGAGI. The ends were cut back, 5 bases at V and 6 bases at J, with 19 bases in the middle. The length of the CDR3 is 15 residues. CDR3 sequence reads: CASSPSLGNRNGYTF. The CDR3 DNA reads as TGTGCCAGCAGTCCCAGCCTGGGCAACAGGAATGGCTACACCTTC.

The chain links TRBV18 to TRBJ2-2, with D possibly matching TRBD1 (5 bases). The CDR3 spans 15 residues. Deletions cut 3 bases from V and 6 bases from J, with 14 bases between. The germline CDR1 and CDR2 sequences are KGHSH and LQKENI. CDR3: CASSPLTVKAGELFF. CDR3 sequence (DNA): TGTGCCAGCTCACCTTTGACAGTGAAGGCCGGGGAGCTGTTTTTT.

The chain has TRBV19 and TRBJ1-5; D gene unclear. Germline assignment: CDR1 LNHDA and CDR2 SQIVND (reference sequence). Deletions cut 5 bases from V and 0 bases from J, with 11 bases between. This CDR3 spans 15 amino acids. As DNA, the CDR3 is TGTGCCAGTAGTGGCCAGGAAAATAGCAATCAGCCCCAGCATTTT. It specifies CASSGQENSNQPQHF.